These 29 T cell receptor beta chains were all obtained from the same sample, sequenced in a study of radiation and T cells in renal cell carcinoma. The assay was immunoSEQ multiplex PCR, and TCRdb's table has in-frame clones only and misses some. The sample carries around 70,000 clones, 82% recorded once. Time point noted: blood 2 weeks post-SBRT. Regarding treatment: 15 Gy SBRT to primary tumor, nephrectomy 4 weeks later. The sequenced sample was blood, obtained from a patient whose treatment included radiotherapy and nephrectomy. These receptors were collected from a man aged 55 to 70 with renal cell carcinoma.

The rearrangement uses TRBV10-2 and TRBJ2-3; no clear D gene. Germline lookup yields CDR1 WSHSY and CDR2 SAAADI. The CDR3 sequence is 15 residues long. Trimming shortened V by 6 bases and J by 0 bases, and 13 bases separated the two germline ends. The DNA for the CDR3 is TGCGCCAGCAGATTGAGTCCCGAGAGCACAGATACGCAGTATTTT. It is translated as CASRLSPESTDTQYF.

The chain has TRBV9 and TRBJ2-7; D tentatively fits TRBD1 or TRBD2 (7 bases each). CDR3 length: 15 residues. Germline V CDR1 and CDR2: SGDLS, YYNGEE. V was shortened by 4 bases and J by 2 bases, with 16 bases between the two germline ends. CDR3 nucleotides: TGTGCCAGCAGCTTCAGGGGGGACTACACCTACGAGCAGTACTTC. It is translated as CASSFRGDYTYEQYF.

CDR3 bases: TGTGCCAGCAGCCCTAGCGGGATGAACACCGGGGAGCTGTTTTTT. It specifies CASSPSGMNTGELFF. The chain links TRBV9 to TRBJ2-2, with 9 bases identical to TRBD2. V lost 4 bases to trimming and J lost 1 base; unmatched junction nucleotides: 2. CDR1 is SGDLS and CDR2 is YYNGEE in the germline V gene. This CDR3 is 15 amino acids long.

V is TRBV9 and J is TRBJ1-3; 8 bases match TRBD1. The CDR3 totals 16 residues. V dropped 4 bases and J dropped 4; count of bases not matched to a gene: 10. In germline, CDR1 is SGDLS, CDR2 YYNGEE. For the CDR3, the DNA is TGTGCCAGCAGCAGACAGTCAGGGGGCGCGGGAAACACCATATATTTT. This sequence encodes CASSRQSGGAGNTIYF.

This clone was seen a single time. CDR3 bases: TGTGCCAGCATCGAATCCGGCGGGGACATCGGACACACAGATACGCAGTATTTT. The encoded protein is CASIESGGDIGHTDTQYF. The chain carries TRBV28 and TRBJ2-3; TRBD1 or TRBD2 may be the D gene (6 bases each). Germline loops: CDR1 MDHEN, CDR2 SYDVKM. CDR3 size: 18 residues. V was clipped by 7 bases and J by 2 bases, with 25 bases between them.

The chain employs TRBV4-1 and TRBJ2-7; D is unclear. The V gene lost 4 bases and the J gene lost 1 base, with 11 bases spanning the gap. CDR3 length equals 14 residues. CDR1 and CDR2 from the germline V gene are MGHRA and YSYEKL. CDR3 sequence reads: CASSPGRVSYEQYF. CDR3 nucleotide sequence: TGCGCCAGCAGCCCTGGACGGGTATCCTACGAGCAGTACTTC.

The V and J genes are TRBV5-1 and TRBJ2-3; 9 nucleotides align to TRBD2. Germline CDR1 is SGHRS and CDR2 is YFSETQ. This CDR3 contains 17 residues. J gave up 0 bases and V 0 bases, and 5 bases lay outside the gene matches. CDR3: CASSLALAGASTDTQYF. The CDR3 DNA reads as TGCGCCAGCAGCTTGGCTTTAGCGGGAGCGAGCACAGATACGCAGTATTTT.

The chain combines TRBV2 with TRBJ2-5; D is unclear. CDR1 SNHLY and CDR2 FYNNEI come from the germline V gene. The CDR3 spans 13 residues. V was clipped by 4 bases and J by 0 bases, with 6 bases between them. The CDR3 here is CASSGTDQETQYF. The DNA of the CDR3 is TGTGCCAGCAGTGGCACCGACCAAGAGACCCAGTACTTC.

The V gene is TRBV2, the J gene TRBJ2-7, with 10 bases identical to TRBD1. V shed 4 bases and J 3 bases; nucleotides not matched to a gene: 6. The germline gives CDR1 SNHLY, CDR2 FYNNEI. CDR3 size: 15 residues. The CDR3 region is CASSGQGTGVYEQYF. CDR3 in DNA: TGTGCCAGCAGTGGACAGGGGACAGGGGTCTACGAGCAGTACTTC.

The V call is TRBV9, the J call TRBJ2-7; tentatively, D is TRBD1 or TRBD2 (6 bases each). CDR1 SGDLS and CDR2 YYNGEE come from the germline V gene. V dropped 0 bases and J dropped 3 bases, with 10 bases sitting between them. There are 14 residues in the CDR3. Written as DNA, the CDR3 is TGTGCCAGCAGCGTAGAAGGGGGGCTCTACGAGCAGTACTTC. Its translation is CASSVEGGLYEQYF.

The rearrangement uses TRBV27 and TRBJ1-4; D remains unclear. The V gene's germline CDR1 is MNHEY and CDR2 SMNVEV (reference sequence). The CDR3 contains 15 residues. The V end was cut by 7 bases, the J end by 2 bases, with 14 bases between. This chain's CDR3 is CASKGNGWTNEKLFF. CDR3 bases: TGTGCCAGCAAGGGTAATGGGTGGACTAATGAAAAACTGTTTTTT.

This chain joins TRBV28 and TRBJ2-1, with TRBD2 matching 10 bases. The junction had 9 bases not matched to a gene; V was cut back by 5 bases and J by 5 bases. The germline CDR1 and CDR2 sequences are MDHEN and SYDVKM. CDR3 length equals 16 residues. CDR3: CASSPPSGRRNNEQFF. CDR3 nucleotides: TGTGCCAGCAGTCCCCCTAGCGGGAGAAGGAACAATGAGCAGTTCTTC. Based on the CDR3 plus reference TRBV28 and TRBJ2-1, the full variable domain is DVKVTQSSRYLVKRTGEKVFLECVQDMDHENMFWYRQDPGLGLRLIYFSYDVKMKEKGDIPEGYSVSREKKERFSLILESASTNQTSMYLCASSPPSGRRNNEQFFGPGTRLTVL.

The genes are TRBV5-1 and TRBJ2-7; tentative D call: TRBD1 (6 bases). The CDR3 is 12 residues long. V was shortened by 7 bases and J by 4 bases, with 12 bases between the two germline ends. Germline V gene sequence: CDR1 SGHRS, CDR2 YFSETQ. The CDR3 nucleotides read TGCGCCAGCGGGGGACACGAATACGAGCAGTACTTC. Translated, it gives CASGGHEYEQYF.

The chain joins TRBV7-6 to TRBJ2-2, with D possibly TRBD1 on 6 matching bases. Germline V gene sequence: CDR1 SGHVS, CDR2 FNYEAQ. V lost 1 base, J lost 5 bases, and 11 bases lay in between. The CDR3 contains 15 residues. The CDR3 loop reads CASSLDRVWTGELFF. As DNA, the CDR3 is TGTGCCAGCAGCTTAGACAGGGTATGGACCGGGGAGCTGTTTTTT.

This clone was counted between two and nine times. CDR3 DNA: TGCAGCGCCCGGGGACTAGCGGTTCAAGAGACCCAGTACTTC. This translates into CSARGLAVQETQYF. The chain employs TRBV29-1 and TRBJ2-5, with 11 bases identical to TRBD2. This CDR3 has 14 residues. The J segment lost 2 bases and the V segment lost 7 bases, leaving 6 bases of the junction unmatched. Germline CDR1 reads SQVTM; CDR2 reads ANQGSEA.

By its share, this clone is medium-sized. The chain carries TRBV28 and TRBJ1-2; tentative D call: TRBD1 (6 bases). The CDR3 extends over 14 amino acids. From germline, CDR1 is MDHEN and CDR2 SYDVKM. The V end was cut by 9 bases, the J end by 3 bases, with 17 bases between. The DNA for the CDR3 is TGTGCCAGTGGGACAAGGGGAGCCTACTATGGCTACACCTTC. Translation gives CASGTRGAYYGYTF.

The chain recombines TRBV29-1 with TRBJ2-2; D unclear. Per germline, CDR1 SQVTM and CDR2 ANQGSEA. CDR3 size: 14 residues. Trimming shortened V by 5 bases and J by 0 bases, and 10 bases separated the two germline ends. The CDR3 DNA reads as TGCAGCGTTTCTTGGAGACCGAACACCGGGGAGCTGTTTTTT. Encoded protein: CSVSWRPNTGELFF.

V is TRBV27 and J is TRBJ2-7; TRBD2 aligns across 14 bases. CDR1 is MNHEY and CDR2 is SMNVEV in the germline V gene (reference sequence). This CDR3 region has 15 residues. V lost 4 bases to trimming and J lost 5 bases; unmatched junction nucleotides: 4. The CDR3 here is CASSYLTSGRDEQYF. CDR3 coding DNA: TGTGCCAGCAGTTACCTGACTAGCGGGAGGGACGAGCAGTACTTC.

The chain has TRBV7-2 and TRBJ2-3; D unresolved. The germline CDR1 and CDR2 sequences are SGHTA and FQGNSA. The V and J ends lost 4 bases and 3 bases respectively, with 11 bases between them. CDR3 length equals 14 residues. The CDR3 nucleotides read TGTGCCAGCAGCTCGAATCCTACGACAGATACGCAGTATTTT. As protein: CASSSNPTTDTQYF.

This clone has a handful of counts. This chain uses TRBV19 with TRBJ2-2, with 9 bases identical to TRBD2. The germline CDR1 and CDR2 sequences are LNHDA and SQIVND (reference sequence). The CDR3 totals 17 residues. V shed 3 bases and J 7 bases; nucleotides not matched to a gene: 12. This CDR3 reads CASSMERGLAWFGELFF. CDR3 nucleotide sequence: TGTGCCAGTAGTATGGAGCGAGGACTAGCGTGGTTCGGGGAGCTGTTTTTT. The full variable domain, in which reference TRBV19 and TRBJ2-2 provide the parts outside the CDR3, is DGGITQSPKYLFRKEGQNVTLSCEQNLNHDAMYWYRQDPGQGLRLIYYSQIVNDFQKGDIAEGYSVSREKKESFPLTVTSAQKNPTAFYLCASSMERGLAWFGELFFGEGSRLTVL.

The genes are TRBV4-1 and TRBJ2-2; 8 bases fit TRBD1. The CDR3 contains 17 residues. Germline V gene data show CDR1 as MGHRA and CDR2 as YSYEKL. Trimming at V came to 0 bases and at J to 4 bases, leaving 7 bases not matched to a gene. CDR3 loop: CASSQDPTGALTGELFF. CDR3 nucleotides: TGCGCCAGCAGCCAAGATCCGACAGGGGCCCTCACCGGGGAGCTGTTTTTT.

V is TRBV19 and J is TRBJ2-1; 7 bases match TRBD2. V lost 8 bases to trimming and J lost 4 bases; unmatched junction nucleotides: 8. Germline values: CDR1 LNHDA, CDR2 SQIVND (reference sequence). CDR3 length: 14 amino acids. DNA of the CDR3: TGTGCCAGTGAAGGGGCGGGAGCTTACAATGAGCAGTTCTTC. The encoded protein is CASEGAGAYNEQFF.

V is TRBV9 and J is TRBJ1-4; 8 nucleotides agree with TRBD1. Germline V gene sequence: CDR1 SGDLS, CDR2 YYNGEE. The length of the CDR3 is 15 residues. After removal of 3 bases from V and 6 bases from J, the junction contained 7 bases not matched to a gene. CDR3 amino acids: CASSADRVLDEKLFF. Here the CDR3 DNA reads TGTGCCAGCAGCGCGGACAGGGTTTTGGATGAAAAACTGTTTTTT.

This chain links TRBV18 with TRBJ2-5, with TRBD2 matching 7 bases. There are 15 residues in the CDR3. Germline V gives CDR1 KGHSH, CDR2 LQKENI. Trimming at V came to 0 bases and at J to 4 bases, leaving 5 bases not matched to a gene. The chain's CDR3 is CASSPPRGGRETQYF. For the CDR3, the DNA is TGTGCCAGCTCACCACCCCGGGGAGGGCGAGAGACCCAGTACTTC.

The chain is built from TRBV2 and TRBJ2-3, with 9 nucleotides matching TRBD2. CDR1 SNHLY and CDR2 FYNNEI come from the germline V gene. V lost 0 bases and J lost 0; bases outside the gene matches: 4. The length of the CDR3 is 17 residues. CDR3 loop: CASSEATTSGSTDTQYF. In DNA form, the CDR3 reads TGTGCCAGCAGTGAAGCAACGACTAGCGGTAGCACAGATACGCAGTATTTT. The entire variable domain, with the rest obtained from reference TRBV2 and TRBJ2-3, is as follows: EPEVTQTPSHQVTQMGQEVILRCVPISNHLYFYWYRQILGQKVEFLVSFYNNEISEKSEIFDDQFSVERPDGSNFTLKIRSTKLEDSAMYFCASSEATTSGSTDTQYFGPGTRLTVL.

The genes are TRBV6-1 and TRBJ1-2; D not certain. V was clipped by 5 bases and J by 5 bases, with 12 bases between them. Germline CDR1 is MNHNS and CDR2 is SASEGT. The CDR3 covers 13 residues. The CDR3 DNA reads as TGTGCCAGCAGTCCCGACGGTACTTATGGCTACACCTTC. This codes for CASSPDGTYGYTF.

The chain uses TRBV7-9 and TRBJ2-7, with 7 positions matching TRBD2. The CDR3 has 16 amino acids. Looked up from germline, CDR1 is SEHNR and CDR2 is FQNEAQ (reference sequence). The J segment lost 0 bases and the V segment lost 1 base, leaving 6 bases of the junction unmatched. For the CDR3, the DNA is TGTGCCAGCAGCTTAGAGATCAGGACTAGCTCCTACGAGCAGTACTTC. Its translation is CASSLEIRTSSYEQYF.

This clone appeared once. The chain carries TRBV6-5 and TRBJ1-2; no clear D. This CDR3 has 15 amino acids. Per the germline V gene, CDR1 is MNHEY and CDR2 is SVGAGI. V gave up 0 bases and J gave up 4 bases, with 12 bases separating them. The CDR3 DNA reads TGTGCCAGCAGTTACTCTTCGGGCCTGATCTATGGCTACACCTTC. This codes for CASSYSSGLIYGYTF.

The chain combines TRBV4-1 with TRBJ2-2; 8 nucleotides match TRBD2. Germline-derived CDR1 and CDR2 are MGHRA and YSYEKL. This CDR3 comprises 16 residues. V was pared by 4 bases and J by 4 bases, with 8 bases of the junction left unmatched. The CDR3 coding sequence is TGCGCCAGCAGCCCGGTGATAGCGGGACTCACCGGGGAGCTGTTTTTT. Encoded protein: CASSPVIAGLTGELFF.